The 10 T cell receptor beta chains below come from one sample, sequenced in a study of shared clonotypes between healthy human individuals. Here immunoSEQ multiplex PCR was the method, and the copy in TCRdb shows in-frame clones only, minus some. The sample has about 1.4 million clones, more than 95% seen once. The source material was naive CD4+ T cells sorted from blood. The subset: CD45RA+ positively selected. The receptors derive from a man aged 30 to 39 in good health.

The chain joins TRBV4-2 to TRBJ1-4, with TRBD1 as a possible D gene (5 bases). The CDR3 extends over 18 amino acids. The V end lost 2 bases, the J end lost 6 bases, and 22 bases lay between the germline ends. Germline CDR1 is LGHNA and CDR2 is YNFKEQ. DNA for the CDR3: TGTGCCAGCAGCCAACGGGGCAGGTTCAAGGACGTTGATGAAAAACTGTTTTTT. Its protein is CASSQRGRFKDVDEKLFF.

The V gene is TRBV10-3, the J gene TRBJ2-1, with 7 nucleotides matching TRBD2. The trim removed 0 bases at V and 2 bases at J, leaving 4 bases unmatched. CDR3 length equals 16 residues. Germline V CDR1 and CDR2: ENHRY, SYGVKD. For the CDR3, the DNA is TGTGCCATCAGTGAGTCGGGTCTAGCGGCCTACAATGAGCAGTTCTTC. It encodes CAISESGLAAYNEQFF.

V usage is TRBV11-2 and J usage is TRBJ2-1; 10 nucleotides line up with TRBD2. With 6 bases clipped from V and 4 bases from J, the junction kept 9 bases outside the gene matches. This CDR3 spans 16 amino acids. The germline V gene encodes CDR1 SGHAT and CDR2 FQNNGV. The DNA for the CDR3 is TGTGCCAGCAGGAACATAGCGGGAGGACCTTACAATGAGCAGTTCTTC. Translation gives CASRNIAGGPYNEQFF.

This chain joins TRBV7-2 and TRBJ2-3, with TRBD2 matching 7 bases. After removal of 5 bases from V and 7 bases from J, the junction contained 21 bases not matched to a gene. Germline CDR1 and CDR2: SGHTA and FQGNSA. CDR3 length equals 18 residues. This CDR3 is CASSPRVGRERAGYTQYF. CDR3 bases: TGTGCCAGCAGCCCGAGGGTGGGGCGGGAGAGGGCCGGTTATACGCAGTATTTT.

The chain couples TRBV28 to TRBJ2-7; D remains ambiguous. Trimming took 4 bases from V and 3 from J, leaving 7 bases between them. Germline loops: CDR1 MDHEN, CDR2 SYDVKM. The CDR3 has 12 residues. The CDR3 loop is CASSSSHYEQYF. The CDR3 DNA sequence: TGTGCCAGCAGTTCCTCCCACTACGAGCAGTACTTC.

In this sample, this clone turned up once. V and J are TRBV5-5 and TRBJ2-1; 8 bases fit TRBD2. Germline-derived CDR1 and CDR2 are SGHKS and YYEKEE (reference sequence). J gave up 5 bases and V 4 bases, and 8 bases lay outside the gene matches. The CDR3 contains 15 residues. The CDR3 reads CASSTRLAPNNEQFF. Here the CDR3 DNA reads TGTGCCAGCAGCACGAGACTAGCGCCTAACAATGAGCAGTTCTTC.

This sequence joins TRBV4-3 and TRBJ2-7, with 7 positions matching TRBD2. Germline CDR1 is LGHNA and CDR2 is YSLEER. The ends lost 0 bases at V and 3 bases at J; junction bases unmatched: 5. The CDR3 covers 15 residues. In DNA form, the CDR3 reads TGCGCCAGCAGCCAAGAGGCTAGCGGTTACTACGAGCAGTACTTC. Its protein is CASSQEASGYYEQYF.

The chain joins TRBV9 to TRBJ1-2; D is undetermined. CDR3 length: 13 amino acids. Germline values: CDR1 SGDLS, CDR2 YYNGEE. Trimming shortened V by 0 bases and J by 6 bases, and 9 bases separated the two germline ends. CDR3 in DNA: TGTGCCAGCAGCGTAGTGGCAGGAGATGGCTACACCTTC. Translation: CASSVVAGDGYTF.

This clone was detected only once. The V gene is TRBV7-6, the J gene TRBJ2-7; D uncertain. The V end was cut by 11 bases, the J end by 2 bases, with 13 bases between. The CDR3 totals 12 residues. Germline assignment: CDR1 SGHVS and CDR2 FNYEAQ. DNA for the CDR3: TGTGCCTCCGGGCTTAAAACCTACGAGCAGTACTTC. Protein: CASGLKTYEQYF.

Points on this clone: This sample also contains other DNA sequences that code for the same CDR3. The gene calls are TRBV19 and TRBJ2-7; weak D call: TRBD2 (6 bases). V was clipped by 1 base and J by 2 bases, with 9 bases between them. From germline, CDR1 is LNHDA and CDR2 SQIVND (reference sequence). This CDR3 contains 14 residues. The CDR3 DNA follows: TGTGCCAGTAGTATAGTCGGGGGAACCTACGAGCAGTACTTC. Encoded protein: CASSIVGGTYEQYF.